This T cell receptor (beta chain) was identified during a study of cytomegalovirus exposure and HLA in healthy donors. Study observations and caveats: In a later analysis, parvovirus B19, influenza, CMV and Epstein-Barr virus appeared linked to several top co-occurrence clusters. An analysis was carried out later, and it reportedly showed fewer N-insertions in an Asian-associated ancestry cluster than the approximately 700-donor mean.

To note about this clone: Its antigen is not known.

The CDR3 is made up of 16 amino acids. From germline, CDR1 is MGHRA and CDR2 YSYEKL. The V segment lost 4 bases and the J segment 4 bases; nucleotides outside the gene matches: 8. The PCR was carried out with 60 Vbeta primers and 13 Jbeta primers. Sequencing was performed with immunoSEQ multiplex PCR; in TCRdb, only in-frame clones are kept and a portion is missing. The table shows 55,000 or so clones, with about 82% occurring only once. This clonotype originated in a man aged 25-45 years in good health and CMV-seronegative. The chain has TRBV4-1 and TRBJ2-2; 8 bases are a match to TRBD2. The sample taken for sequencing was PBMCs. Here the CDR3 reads CASSPAAGGSTGELFF. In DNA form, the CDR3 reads TGCGCCAGCAGCCCGGCTGCGGGGGGAAGCACCGGGGAGCTGTTTTTT.